This T cell receptor beta chain was retrieved from a study of blood T cell repertoires in COVID-19. Study summary: PBMCs, B-cell-depleted T cells, or T cells were the source of the cDNA or gDNA that made up the material.

Authors' methods: Estimated nucleated cell counts came from reference gene primer amplification. TCRdb's table, derived via immunoSEQ multiplex PCR, lists solely in-frame clones and lacks some. That table is the source of V, J and clone size, and D and trimming were worked out from the DNA. The sample includes about 160,000 clones, 82% of them seen just once. V shed 6 bases and J shed 0 bases, with 14 bases lying between them. Looked up from germline, CDR1 is LNHDA and CDR2 is SQIVND (reference sequence). The length of the CDR3 is 16 residues. The chain employs TRBV19 and TRBJ1-4; no firm D call. Source material: peripheral blood. The clonotype was recovered from a woman of 80 years or more with acute or convalescent COVID-19. The CDR3 sequence is CASSSVSGATNEKLFF. Here the CDR3 DNA reads TGTGCCAGTAGCTCAGTCAGTGGTGCAACTAATGAAAAACTGTTTTTT.